These 11 T cell receptor beta chains were all obtained from the same sample, sequenced in a study of PD-1 blockade in classical Hodgkin lymphoma. Sequenced by immunoSEQ multiplex PCR; TCRdb stores in-frame clones only, minus some. The table lists roughly 50,000 clones, around 91% of them singletons. Time point specified: cycle 4 day 1 (C4D1), after 6 weeks of nivolumab. Relapse after autologous stem cell transplantation occurred in every patient, and brentuximab vedotin exposure varied. Specimen: peripheral blood mononuclear cells (PBMCs), collected before the fourth cycle of nivolumab. The receptors derive from a human donor with classical Hodgkin lymphoma.

The chain recombines TRBV30 with TRBJ2-7; maybe TRBD2 (7 bases). The CDR3 is 15 residues long. The germline V gene encodes CDR1 GTSNPN and CDR2 SVGIG (reference sequence). Trimming cost V 8 bases and J 3 bases, with 23 bases left between them. The CDR3 DNA is TGTGCCGCGCAGAGAGGGGGGGCGGGGATCTACGAGCAGTACTTC. It codes for CAAQRGGAGIYEQYF.

The V and J genes are TRBV6-4 and TRBJ2-1; D is possibly TRBD2 (5 bases). Trimming removed 4 bases at V and 0 bases at J, with 10 bases between. The CDR3 has 15 amino acids. Looked up from germline, CDR1 is MRHNA and CDR2 is SNTAGT. The CDR3 loop is CASSASGSSYNEQFF. The CDR3 DNA sequence: TGTGCCAGCAGTGCCAGCGGTAGCTCCTACAATGAGCAGTTCTTC.

This chain uses TRBV7-8 with TRBJ2-3, with 7 bases identical to TRBD2. V trimming: 4 bases; J trimming: 1 base; junction bases outside the gene matches: 11. Germline CDR1 is SGHVS and CDR2 is FQNEAQ. CDR3 length: 17 residues. CDR3 in DNA: TGTGCCAGCAGCTCAACGAAGCGGGGTGGGGGCACAGATACGCAGTATTTT. Amino acid sequence: CASSSTKRGGGTDTQYF.

The gene calls are TRBV10-1 and TRBJ2-7; the match to TRBD2 covers 8 bases. CDR1 WNHNN and CDR2 SYGVQD come from the germline V gene (reference sequence). Losses at the gene ends were 5 bases for V and 3 bases for J; bases not matched to a gene: 6. CDR3 length: 14 amino acids. Written as DNA, the CDR3 is TGCGCCAGCAGTCGAGCGGGAGCGGGCTACGAGCAGTACTTC. This codes for CASSRAGAGYEQYF.

The V call is TRBV13, the J call TRBJ2-1; TRBD1 aligns across 8 bases. CDR1 is PRHDT, CDR2 FYEKMQ, per germline (reference sequence). The CDR3 runs 14 residues. With V trimmed by 4 bases and J by 9 bases, 8 bases remained unmatched. The CDR3 nucleotides read TGTGCCAGCAGCTACGGACAGGGCCCGGCTGAGCAGTTCTTC. It specifies CASSYGQGPAEQFF.

This clone was counted once. This chain connects TRBV10-3 to TRBJ1-5, with D tentatively TRBD1 (5 bases). Germline assignment: CDR1 ENHRY and CDR2 SYGVKD. This CDR3 is built from 13 residues. The germline V and J ends were trimmed by 3 bases and 7 bases, with 10 bases remaining between them. The CDR3 sequence: CAISDRDGQPQHF. The CDR3 bases are TGTGCCATCAGTGACAGGGATGGGCAGCCCCAGCATTTT.

The chain employs TRBV11-3 and TRBJ2-7; tentatively, D is TRBD1 (6 bases). Trimming shortened V by 3 bases and J by 2 bases, and 11 bases separated the two germline ends. The CDR3 spans 14 residues. The germline V gene has CDR1 SGHNT and CDR2 YENEEA. The chain's CDR3 is CASSLMGTTYEQYF. In DNA, the CDR3 is TGTGCCAGCAGCTTGATGGGGACAACCTACGAGCAGTACTTC.

This sequence joins TRBV7-2 and TRBJ2-7, with 9 bases identical to TRBD1. The J segment lost 6 bases and the V segment lost 5 bases, leaving 8 bases of the junction unmatched. The CDR3 runs 14 residues. Germline CDR1 is SGHTA and CDR2 is FQGNSA. The CDR3 sequence: CASSATGGKVEQYF. The CDR3 DNA sequence: TGTGCCAGCAGCGCCACAGGGGGCAAGGTCGAGCAGTACTTC.

The sample holds one count of this clone. The chain carries TRBV27 and TRBJ2-5; 8 bases agree with TRBD1. The CDR3 is 14 amino acids. V trimming: 4 bases; J trimming: 5 bases; junction bases outside the gene matches: 6. Germline CDR1 MNHEY, CDR2 SMNVEV (reference sequence). In DNA, the CDR3 is TGTGCCAGCAGTTCGGCAGGGGGCGGGGAGACCCAGTACTTC. Translation: CASSSAGGGETQYF.

The genes are TRBV19 and TRBJ1-1; possible D gene TRBD1, 6 bases. Germline lookup yields CDR1 LNHDA and CDR2 SQIVND (reference sequence). This CDR3 contains 15 residues. With 3 bases removed from V and 1 base from J, the gap between germline ends came to 12 bases. Written as DNA, the CDR3 is TGTGCCAGTAGTATTACGGGGGGACAGAACACTGAAGCTTTCTTT. Translating it yields CASSITGGQNTEAFF. Using reference TRBV19 and TRBJ1-1 for the parts outside the CDR3, the full variable domain is DGGITQSPKYLFRKEGQNVTLSCEQNLNHDAMYWYRQDPGQGLRLIYYSQIVNDFQKGDIAEGYSVSREKKESFPLTVTSAQKNPTAFYLCASSITGGQNTEAFFGQGTRLTVV.

The chain is built from TRBV13 and TRBJ2-5; D is possibly TRBD1 or TRBD2 (6 bases each). Germline V CDR1 and CDR2: PRHDT, FYEKMQ (reference sequence). The CDR3 runs 14 residues. Trimming removed 5 bases from V and 4 bases from J, with 14 bases in between. The CDR3 here is CASSTTQGLETQYF. The CDR3, as DNA: TGTGCCAGCAGCACCACACAGGGACTAGAGACCCAGTACTTC.